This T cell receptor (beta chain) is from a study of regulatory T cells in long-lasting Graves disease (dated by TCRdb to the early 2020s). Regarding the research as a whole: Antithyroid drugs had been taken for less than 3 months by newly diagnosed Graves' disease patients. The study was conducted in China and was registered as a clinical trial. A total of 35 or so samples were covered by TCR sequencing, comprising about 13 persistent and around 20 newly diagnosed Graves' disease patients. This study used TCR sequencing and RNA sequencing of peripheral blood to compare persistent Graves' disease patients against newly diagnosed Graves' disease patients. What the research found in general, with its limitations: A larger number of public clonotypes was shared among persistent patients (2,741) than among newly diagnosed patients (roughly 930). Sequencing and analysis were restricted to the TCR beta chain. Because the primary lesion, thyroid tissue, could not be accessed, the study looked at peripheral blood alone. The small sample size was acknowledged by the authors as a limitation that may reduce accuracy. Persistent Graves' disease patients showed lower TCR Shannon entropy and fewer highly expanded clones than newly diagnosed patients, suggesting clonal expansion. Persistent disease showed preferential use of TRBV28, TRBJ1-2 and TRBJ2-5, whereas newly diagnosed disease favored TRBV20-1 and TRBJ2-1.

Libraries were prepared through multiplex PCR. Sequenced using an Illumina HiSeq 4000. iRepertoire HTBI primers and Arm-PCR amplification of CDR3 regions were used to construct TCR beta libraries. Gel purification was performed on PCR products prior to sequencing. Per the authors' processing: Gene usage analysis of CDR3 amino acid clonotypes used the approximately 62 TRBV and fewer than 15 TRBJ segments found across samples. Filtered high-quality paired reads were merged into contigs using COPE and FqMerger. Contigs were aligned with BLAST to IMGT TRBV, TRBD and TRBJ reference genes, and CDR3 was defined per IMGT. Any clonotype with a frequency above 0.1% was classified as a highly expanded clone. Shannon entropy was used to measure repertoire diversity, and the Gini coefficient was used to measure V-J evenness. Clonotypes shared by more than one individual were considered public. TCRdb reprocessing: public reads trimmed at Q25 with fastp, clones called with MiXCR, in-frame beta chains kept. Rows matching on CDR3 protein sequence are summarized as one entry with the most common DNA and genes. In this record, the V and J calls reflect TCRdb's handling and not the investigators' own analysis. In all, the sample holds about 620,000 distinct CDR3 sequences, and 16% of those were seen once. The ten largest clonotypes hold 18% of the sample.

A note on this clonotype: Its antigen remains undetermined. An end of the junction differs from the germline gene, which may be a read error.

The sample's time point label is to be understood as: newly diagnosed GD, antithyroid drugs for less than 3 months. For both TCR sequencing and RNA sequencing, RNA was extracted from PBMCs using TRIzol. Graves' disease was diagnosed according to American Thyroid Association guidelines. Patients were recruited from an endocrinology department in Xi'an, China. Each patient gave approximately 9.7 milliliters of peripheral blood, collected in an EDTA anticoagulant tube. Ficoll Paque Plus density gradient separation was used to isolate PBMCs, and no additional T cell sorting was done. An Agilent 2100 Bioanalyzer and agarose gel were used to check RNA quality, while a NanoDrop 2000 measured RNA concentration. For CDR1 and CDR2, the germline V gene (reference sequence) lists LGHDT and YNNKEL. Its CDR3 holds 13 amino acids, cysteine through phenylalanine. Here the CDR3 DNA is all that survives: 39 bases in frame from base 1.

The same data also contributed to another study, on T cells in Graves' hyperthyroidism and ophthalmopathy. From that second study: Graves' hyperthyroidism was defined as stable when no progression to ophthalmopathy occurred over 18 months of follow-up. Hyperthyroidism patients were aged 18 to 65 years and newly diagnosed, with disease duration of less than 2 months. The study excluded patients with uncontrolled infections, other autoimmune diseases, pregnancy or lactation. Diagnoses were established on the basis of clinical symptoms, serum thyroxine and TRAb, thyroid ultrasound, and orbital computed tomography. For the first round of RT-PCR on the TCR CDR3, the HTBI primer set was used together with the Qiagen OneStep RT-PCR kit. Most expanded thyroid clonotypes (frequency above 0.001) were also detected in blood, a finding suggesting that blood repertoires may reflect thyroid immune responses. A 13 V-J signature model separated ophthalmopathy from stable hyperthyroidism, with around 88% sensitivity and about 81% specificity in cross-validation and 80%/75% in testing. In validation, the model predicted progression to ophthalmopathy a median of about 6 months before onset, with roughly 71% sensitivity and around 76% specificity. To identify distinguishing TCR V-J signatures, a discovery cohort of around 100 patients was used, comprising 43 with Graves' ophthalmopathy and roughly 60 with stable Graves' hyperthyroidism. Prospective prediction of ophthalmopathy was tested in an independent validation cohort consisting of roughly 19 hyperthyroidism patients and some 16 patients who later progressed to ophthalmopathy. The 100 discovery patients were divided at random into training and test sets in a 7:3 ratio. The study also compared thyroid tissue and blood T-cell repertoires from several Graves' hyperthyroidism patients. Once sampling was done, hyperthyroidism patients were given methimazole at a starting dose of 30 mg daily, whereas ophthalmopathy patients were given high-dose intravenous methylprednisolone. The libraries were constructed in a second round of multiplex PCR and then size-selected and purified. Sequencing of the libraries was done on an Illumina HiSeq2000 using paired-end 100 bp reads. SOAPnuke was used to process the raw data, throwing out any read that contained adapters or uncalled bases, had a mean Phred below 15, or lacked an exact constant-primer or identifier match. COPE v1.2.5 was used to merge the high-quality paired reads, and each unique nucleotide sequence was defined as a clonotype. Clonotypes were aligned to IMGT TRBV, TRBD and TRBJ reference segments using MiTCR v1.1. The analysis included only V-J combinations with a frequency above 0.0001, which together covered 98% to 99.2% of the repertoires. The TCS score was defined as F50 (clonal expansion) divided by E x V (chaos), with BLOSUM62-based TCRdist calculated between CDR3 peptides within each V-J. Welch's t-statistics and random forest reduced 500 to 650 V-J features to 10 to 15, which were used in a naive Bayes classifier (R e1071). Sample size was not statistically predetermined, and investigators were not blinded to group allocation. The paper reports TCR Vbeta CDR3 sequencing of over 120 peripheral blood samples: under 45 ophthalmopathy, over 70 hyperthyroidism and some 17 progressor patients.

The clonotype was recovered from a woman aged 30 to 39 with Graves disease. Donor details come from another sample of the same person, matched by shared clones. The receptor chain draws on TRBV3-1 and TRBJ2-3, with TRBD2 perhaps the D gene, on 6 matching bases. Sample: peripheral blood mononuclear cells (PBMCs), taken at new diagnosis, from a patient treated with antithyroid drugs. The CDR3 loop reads CAGRDSRTDTQYF. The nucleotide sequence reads TGTGCCGGCAGGGACTCCCGTACAGATACGCAGTATTTT.